This TCR beta chain originates from a study of blood T cell repertoires in COVID-19. Study summary: Samples came from the United States, Italy and Spain, spanning acute and convalescent COVID-19.

The data were produced by immunoSEQ multiplex PCR, yet TCRdb's version contains in-frame clones alone and is incomplete. The table records around 350,000 clones, around 87% of them present only once. Germline CDR1 is SNHLY and CDR2 is FYNNEI. The CDR3 is 15 amino acids. V lost 2 bases to trimming and J lost 3 bases, with 13 bases between them. This sequence originates from a human donor in a cohort sampled during active COVID-19. Sequencing was performed on peripheral blood. V and J are TRBV2 and TRBJ2-5; D gene unclear. The CDR3 DNA is TGTGCCAGCAGTGAATTTACGCTGGAGAAAGAGACCCAGTACTTC. Its translation: CASSEFTLEKETQYF.